A single sample gave rise to the 27 T cell receptor beta chains below, sequenced in a study of T cell changes during pregnancy in multiple sclerosis. TCRdb's copy holds only in-frame clones and misses some; the assay was immunoSEQ multiplex PCR. The sample consists of 55,000 to 70,000 clones, 92% of them appearing once. The source material was CD4+ T cells from peripheral blood mononuclear cells, sampled after pregnancy. Source of these receptors: a female donor with multiple sclerosis, enrolled in a pregnancy study.

This clone was detected once. J is TRBJ2-7 and V is TRBV5-1, with no clear D. The germline V and J ends were trimmed by 0 bases and 0 bases, with 10 bases remaining between them. The CDR3 sequence is 15 residues long. Per germline, CDR1 SGHRS and CDR2 YFSETQ. The DNA of the CDR3 is TGCGCCAGCAGCTTGGCCCCCGTATACTCCTACGAGCAGTACTTC. This codes for CASSLAPVYSYEQYF.

The chain is built from TRBV5-6 and TRBJ1-1; no reliable D call. Trimming left V 1 base short and J 0 bases short, with 7 bases between. Germline CDR1 is SGHDT and CDR2 is YYEEEE. The CDR3 loop spans 14 amino acids. CDR3 loop: CASSLPGMNTEAFF. The CDR3 region has the DNA TGTGCCAGCAGCTTGCCGGGAATGAACACTGAAGCTTTCTTT. The full variable domain, in which reference TRBV5-6 and TRBJ1-1 provide the parts outside the CDR3, is DAGVTQSPTHLIKTRGQQVTLRCSPKSGHDTVSWYQQALGQGPQFIFQYYEEEERQRGNFPDRFSGHQFPNYSSELNVNALLLGDSALYLCASSLPGMNTEAFFGQGTRLTVV.

In DNA, the CDR3 is TGTGCCAGCAGCACCTACACCCCGGGAGCGACCTACGAGCAGTACTTC. Translation gives CASSTYTPGATYEQYF. The chain has TRBV7-9 and TRBJ2-7; tentative D call: TRBD2 (6 bases). The CDR3 loop spans 16 amino acids. The V gene lost 5 bases and the J gene lost 2 bases, with 19 bases spanning the gap. The germline V gene encodes CDR1 SEHNR and CDR2 FQNEAQ (reference sequence).

The chain is built from TRBV7-9 and TRBJ2-6, with no clear D. Germline lookup yields CDR1 SEHNR and CDR2 FQNEAQ (reference sequence). V dropped 5 bases and J dropped 0 bases, with 8 bases sitting between them. CDR3 size: 15 residues. The CDR3 bases are TGTGCCAGCAGCCACAGCCTCTCTGGGGCCAACGTCCTGACTTTC. It codes for CASSHSLSGANVLTF.

The chain carries TRBV7-9 and TRBJ1-3; 7 bases agree with TRBD1. The V and J ends lost 6 bases and 4 bases, in that order; junction bases with no gene match: 9. CDR3 size: 15 residues. From germline, CDR1 is SEHNR and CDR2 FQNEAQ (reference sequence). CDR3: CASSFATGRGNTIYF. The CDR3 nucleotides read TGTGCCAGCAGTTTCGCGACAGGGCGAGGAAACACCATATATTTT.

J is TRBJ2-7 and V is TRBV5-1; possibly TRBD1 for D (6 bases). Germline-derived CDR1 and CDR2 are SGHRS and YFSETQ. The V end lost 0 bases, the J end lost 2 bases, and 21 bases lay between the germline ends. The CDR3 is 18 amino acids. The CDR3 here is CASSLGFTPTTGTYEQYF. The CDR3 region has the DNA TGCGCCAGCAGCTTGGGCTTTACCCCGACTACAGGGACCTACGAGCAGTACTTC.

This clone was observed many times. V and J are TRBV5-4 and TRBJ2-5, with 7 bases identical to TRBD1. The CDR3 has 13 amino acids. V trimming: 3 bases; J trimming: 2 bases; junction bases outside the gene matches: 1. Per germline, CDR1 SGHNT and CDR2 YYREEE (reference sequence). The CDR3 region has the DNA TGTGCCAGCAGCTCGGGACAGCAAGAGACCCAGTACTTC. Translating gives CASSSGQQETQYF.

The chain carries TRBV5-1 and TRBJ2-7, with TRBD2 matching over 12 bases. The germline V gene has CDR1 SGHRS and CDR2 YFSETQ. V lost 2 bases and J lost 4; bases outside the gene matches: 1. This CDR3 has 14 amino acids. The CDR3 region has the DNA TGCGCCAGCAGCTTAACTAGCGGGGGGTACGAGCAGTACTTC. Encoded protein: CASSLTSGGYEQYF.

The CDR3 DNA reads as TGTGCCAGCAGCTTAGGACTAGCGAACAATGAGCAGTTCTTC. Residues: CASSLGLANNEQFF. The V call is TRBV5-4, the J call TRBJ2-1; 9 nucleotides agree with TRBD2. CDR3 length: 14 residues. Trimming cost V 2 bases and J 5 bases; bases outside gene matches: 2. CDR1 is SGHNT, CDR2 YYREEE, per germline (reference sequence).

J is TRBJ2-3 and V is TRBV28; 9 nucleotides align to TRBD1. The CDR3 has 16 residues. V lost 5 bases and J lost 1; bases outside the gene matches: 7. Germline CDR1 and CDR2: MDHEN and SYDVKM. CDR3 in DNA: TGTGCCAGCAGTCCCACAGGGGGCGTCGGCACAGATACGCAGTATTTT. Amino acids: CASSPTGGVGTDTQYF. Full variable domain (rest looked up from reference TRBV28 and TRBJ2-3): DVKVTQSSRYLVKRTGEKVFLECVQDMDHENMFWYRQDPGLGLRLIYFSYDVKMKEKGDIPEGYSVSREKKERFSLILESASTNQTSMYLCASSPTGGVGTDTQYFGPGTRLTVL.

The rearrangement joins TRBV10-1 to TRBJ1-3, with D uncertain. V was shortened by 3 bases and J by 2 bases, with 11 bases between the two germline ends. The germline CDR1 and CDR2 sequences are WNHNN and SYGVQD (reference sequence). CDR3 size: 15 residues. The CDR3 is CASSESLDTGNTIYF. CDR3 coding DNA: TGCGCCAGCAGTGAATCCCTTGACACTGGAAACACCATATATTTT.

The rearrangement uses TRBV2 and TRBJ2-2; TRBD2 matches at 8 bases. V was clipped by 7 bases and J by 1 base; unmatched bases: 2. The CDR3 contains 14 residues. Germline V gives CDR1 SNHLY, CDR2 FYNNEI. The CDR3 bases are TGTGCCAGCACACTAGCGGAGAACACCGGGGAGCTGTTTTTT. Translating gives CASTLAENTGELFF.

The chain joins TRBV28 to TRBJ1-2, with 8 bases lining up with TRBD1. Germline V gives CDR1 MDHEN, CDR2 SYDVKM. The CDR3 is 14 amino acids. V gave up 6 bases and J gave up 1 base; unmatched junction bases: 4. This CDR3 reads CASRRTGGNYGYTF. Here the CDR3 DNA reads TGTGCCAGCAGGCGAACAGGGGGTAACTATGGCTACACCTTC.

This chain links TRBV7-9 with TRBJ1-3; D perhaps matches TRBD1 (6 bases). Germline loops: CDR1 SEHNR, CDR2 FQNEAQ (reference sequence). V shed 2 bases and J shed 4 bases, with 18 bases lying between them. The CDR3 sequence is 17 residues long. The CDR3 protein is CASSLSDRPLGGNTIYF. Here the CDR3 DNA reads TGTGCCAGCAGCTTATCTGACAGGCCTTTGGGAGGAAACACCATATATTTT.

V is TRBV5-5 and J is TRBJ1-1; no reliable D call. The germline gives CDR1 SGHKS, CDR2 YYEKEE (reference sequence). CDR3 length equals 14 residues. With 6 bases removed from V and 4 bases from J, the gap between germline ends came to 16 bases. The CDR3 DNA reads as TGTGCCAGCACCTCCTCTTCCGGTCGCACTGAAGCTTTCTTT. Translated: CASTSSSGRTEAFF.

The rearrangement joins TRBV30 to TRBJ2-7; D may be TRBD2 (5 bases). Trimming removed 2 bases from V and 5 bases from J, with 10 bases in between. CDR3 length equals 12 residues. CDR1 and CDR2 (germline): GTSNPN, SVGIG (reference sequence). The DNA of the CDR3 is TGTGCCTGGAGTCCCTGGAGGAACGAGCAGTACTTC. It specifies CAWSPWRNEQYF.

The genes are TRBV6-4 and TRBJ1-2; 8 positions match TRBD1. This CDR3 comprises 19 residues. Germline CDR1 is MRHNA and CDR2 is SNTAGT. V was pared by 1 base and J by 1 base, with 14 bases of the junction left unmatched. The DNA of the CDR3 is TGTGCCAGCAGTGACTTCCCAGGGGGCGAAAGGGGACGTAACTATGGCTACACCTTC. It codes for CASSDFPGGERGRNYGYTF.

The rearrangement uses TRBV15 and TRBJ2-7, with TRBD2 matching over 12 bases. Germline V CDR1 and CDR2: LNHNV, YYDKDF (reference sequence). The junction had 17 bases not matched to a gene; V was cut back by 3 bases and J by 2 bases. The CDR3 loop spans 20 amino acids. The DNA for the CDR3 is TGTGCCACCAGCAGCTTTACTGGATCGGGAGGACTAGCGGGACCCTACGAGCAGTACTTC. This codes for CATSSFTGSGGLAGPYEQYF.

The chain links TRBV12-5 to TRBJ1-1, with no clear D. V shed 1 base and J shed 0 bases, with 9 bases lying between them. The CDR3 has 15 amino acids. Germline lookup yields CDR1 LGHNT and CDR2 FRNRAP. DNA of the CDR3: TGTGCTAGTGGTTTGGACCCCCCAGTGAACACTGAAGCTTTCTTT. Translating it yields CASGLDPPVNTEAFF.

This chain joins TRBV6-6 and TRBJ1-2; 9 nucleotides line up with TRBD1. V gave up 2 bases and J gave up 2 bases; unmatched junction bases: 3. The CDR3 length is 15 residues. Germline V gene sequence: CDR1 MNHNY, CDR2 SVGAGI (reference sequence). DNA for the CDR3: TGTGCCAGCAGTTACGTGGGACAGGGAAACTATGGCTACACCTTC. Its translation is CASSYVGQGNYGYTF.

The chain has TRBV27 and TRBJ2-1; 10 bases match TRBD2. The CDR3 has 17 amino acids. Per germline, CDR1 MNHEY and CDR2 SMNVEV (reference sequence). Germline trimming cut 3 bases from V and 4 bases from J; bases unmatched to any gene: 9. This chain's CDR3 is CASSFGPLAGDYNEQFF. Written as DNA, the CDR3 is TGTGCCAGCAGTTTCGGCCCCCTAGCGGGGGATTACAATGAGCAGTTCTTC.

The CDR3 DNA reads as TGTGCCAGCAGTGAAGCGCTTCAACTAGCGGGGCGGGAGACCCAGTACTTC. This codes for CASSEALQLAGRETQYF. V usage is TRBV2 and J usage is TRBJ2-5; 10 nucleotides align to TRBD2. V lost 0 bases and J lost 5; bases outside the gene matches: 9. Germline loops: CDR1 SNHLY, CDR2 FYNNEI. CDR3 length equals 17 residues.

A few counts support this clone. The rearrangement joins TRBV30 to TRBJ2-7; 7 bases agree with TRBD1. This CDR3 is built from 13 residues. Per the germline V gene, CDR1 is GTSNPN and CDR2 is SVGIG (reference sequence). After removal of 6 bases from V and 6 bases from J, the junction contained 11 bases not matched to a gene. CDR3 sequence (DNA): TGTGCCTGTCCCGCGTTTCCAGGGGGCGAGCAGTACTTC. Its translation is CACPAFPGGEQYF.

The rearrangement links TRBV29-1 to TRBJ2-5, with 13 bases aligning to TRBD2. V trimming: 2 bases; J trimming: 4 bases; junction bases outside the gene matches: 10. Germline CDR1 and CDR2: SQVTM and ANQGSEA. The CDR3 spans 17 residues. CDR3 protein: CSVEPRLLAGGLETQYF. The CDR3 DNA reads as TGCAGCGTTGAACCCCGCTTACTAGCGGGGGGGTTAGAGACCCAGTACTTC.

The chain links TRBV9 to TRBJ2-3; 7 bases are shared with TRBD2. In germline, CDR1 is SGDLS, CDR2 YYNGEE. V lost 0 bases, J lost 0 bases, and 4 bases stayed unmatched. The CDR3 consists of 16 residues. The CDR3 bases are TGTGCCAGCAGCGTAGAGCCTAGCGGAAGCACAGATACGCAGTATTTT. Translating gives CASSVEPSGSTDTQYF.

The rearrangement joins TRBV9 to TRBJ1-1; D ambiguous. Germline values: CDR1 SGDLS, CDR2 YYNGEE. The V end was cut by 0 bases, the J end by 0 bases, with 9 bases between. This CDR3 is built from 15 residues. CDR3 bases: TGTGCCAGCAGCGTAGGAGTAGATATGAACACTGAAGCTTTCTTT. Translated: CASSVGVDMNTEAFF.

The chain is built from TRBV27 and TRBJ2-3, with 9 bases identical to TRBD1. CDR1 is MNHEY and CDR2 is SMNVEV in the germline V gene (reference sequence). The CDR3 has 18 amino acids. The J segment lost 7 bases and the V segment lost 3 bases, leaving 17 bases of the junction unmatched. The CDR3 nucleotides read TGTGCCAGCAGTTTCCACCCCACTCCGGGACAGGGCGGGAATACGCAGTATTTT. Amino acid sequence: CASSFHPTPGQGGNTQYF.